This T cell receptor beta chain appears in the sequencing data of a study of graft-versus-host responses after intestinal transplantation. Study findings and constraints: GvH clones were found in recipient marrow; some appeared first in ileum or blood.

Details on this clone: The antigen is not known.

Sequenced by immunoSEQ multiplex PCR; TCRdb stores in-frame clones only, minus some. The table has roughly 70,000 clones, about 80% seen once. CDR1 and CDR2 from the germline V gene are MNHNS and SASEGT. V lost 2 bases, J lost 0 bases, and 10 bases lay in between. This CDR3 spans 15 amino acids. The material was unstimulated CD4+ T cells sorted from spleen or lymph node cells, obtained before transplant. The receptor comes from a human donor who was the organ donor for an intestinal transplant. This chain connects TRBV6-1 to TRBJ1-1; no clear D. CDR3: CASSELRLVNTEAFF. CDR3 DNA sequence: TGTGCCAGCAGTGAACTGCGGCTGGTGAACACTGAAGCTTTCTTT.